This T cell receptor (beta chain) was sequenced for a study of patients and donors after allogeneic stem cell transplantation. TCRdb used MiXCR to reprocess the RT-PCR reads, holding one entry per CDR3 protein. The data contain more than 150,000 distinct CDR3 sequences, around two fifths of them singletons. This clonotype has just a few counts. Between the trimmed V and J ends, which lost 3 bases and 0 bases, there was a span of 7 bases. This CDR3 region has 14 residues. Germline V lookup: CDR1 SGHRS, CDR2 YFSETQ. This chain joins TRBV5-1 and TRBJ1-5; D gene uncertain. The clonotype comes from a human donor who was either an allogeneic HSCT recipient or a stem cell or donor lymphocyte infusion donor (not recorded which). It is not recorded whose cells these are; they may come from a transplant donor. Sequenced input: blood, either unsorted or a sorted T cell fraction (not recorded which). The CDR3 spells CASSSGSSNQPQHF. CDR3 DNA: TGCGCCAGCAGCTCTGGGTCTAGCAATCAGCCCCAGCATTTT.